This TCR beta chain was recovered during a study of blood T cell repertoires in COVID-19. The repertoire was sequenced with immunoSEQ multiplex PCR; TCRdb's copy has only in-frame clones and lacks some. The sample contains roughly 120,000 clones, roughly 84% of which appear only once. This clone came up once. The V and J ends lost 4 bases and 0 bases respectively, with 14 bases between them. CDR1 is SGDLS and CDR2 is YYNGEE in the germline V gene. The CDR3 runs to 15 residues. The chain uses TRBV9 and TRBJ2-7; possibly TRBD2 for D (6 bases). This sequence originates from a man in his sixties with acute or convalescent COVID-19. The material sequenced was peripheral blood. The CDR3 loop reads CASSPRGTYSYEQYF. In DNA, the CDR3 is TGTGCCAGCAGCCCGCGGGGCACCTACTCCTACGAGCAGTACTTC.